The clone carrying this T cell receptor beta chain appeared a few times. The antigen is unknown. Assay used: immunoSEQ multiplex PCR; TCRdb lists only in-frame clones, some missing. The sample has 8,100 or so clones; around 74% are singletons. This sample is drawn from a study of chemoradiotherapy in HPV16-positive cancers. Regarding the study as a whole: HPV-specific T cells were functionally defined from only a couple of HPV16-positive patients. Candidate HPV-specific clones and E7-related TCR motifs grew in tumor during treatment. In HPV16-positive patients, HPV-responsive T-cell expansion tracked better recurrence-free survival.

The V and J ends lost 3 bases and 3 bases respectively, with 9 bases between them. Germline V CDR1 and CDR2: WSHSY, SAAADI. The CDR3 has 13 residues. Repertoires were sampled repeatedly during chemoradiotherapy. Sequencing was performed on tumor tissue, taken from a patient who underwent chemoradiotherapy. The V gene is TRBV10-2, the J gene TRBJ2-7; tentatively, D is TRBD2 (5 bases). This TCR was recovered from a human donor with HPV-associated anogenital cancer. CDR3 sequence: CASSDGLSYEQYF. The CDR3 region has the DNA TGCGCCAGCAGTGACGGACTGAGCTACGAGCAGTACTTC.